This TCR beta chain was sequenced in a study of monozygotic twins with inflammatory bowel disease. This CDR3 comprises 16 residues. Per the germline V gene, CDR1 is SNHLY and CDR2 is FYNNEI. No DNA is given; TCRdb re-called the 5' RACE reads and lists each CDR3 protein once. Its clone listing holds approximately 400,000 distinct CDR3 sequences. The sequenced sample was blood. The J gene is TRBJ2-4, the V gene TRBV2; TCRdb's D call, TRBD1, is unchecked because there is no DNA. This sequence was found in a human donor with ulcerative colitis or Crohn's disease, or a healthy co-twin of an affected twin (not recorded which). The CDR3 reads CASSEHGRGIKNIQYF.